These T cell receptor beta chains were read from a single sample in a study of beta chain features in type 1 diabetes. The data were produced by immunoSEQ multiplex PCR, yet TCRdb's version contains in-frame clones alone and is incomplete. The sample contains some 300,000 clones, 8% of which appear only once. Sequenced input: central memory CD4+ T cells from blood. The receptors were gathered from a woman under 30 in good health. Each CDR3 is given with its conserved first and last residue. A D gene is named only where the DNA matches it firmly. Clone size is shown for a subset of rows, as once, few, many or a class of expanded clone.

D gene: TRBD2; clone size: -; V gene: TRBV7-9; J gene: TRBJ2-2; CDR3 DNA: TGTGCCAGCAGCCCGAGCGGGGTCGGGGAGCTGTTTTTT; CDR3 protein: CASSPSGVGELFF
D gene: -; clone size: -; V gene: TRBV20-1; J gene: TRBJ2-7; CDR3 DNA: TGCAGTGCTAGAAGGGGACTTCAGTACTTC; CDR3 protein: CSARRGLQYF
D gene: -; clone size: few; V gene: TRBV14; J gene: TRBJ2-3; CDR3 DNA: TGTGCCAGCAGCCAGGCGTTCGGGACAGATACGCAGTATTTT; CDR3 protein: CASSQAFGTDTQYF
D gene: -; clone size: -; V gene: TRBV6-4; J gene: TRBJ2-3; CDR3 DNA: TGTGCCAGCAGTGACACACTAGTTGAGGGCACAGATACGCAGTATTTT; CDR3 protein: CASSDTLVEGTDTQYF
D gene: -; clone size: many; V gene: TRBV27; J gene: TRBJ1-2; CDR3 DNA: TGTGCCAGCAGTACACCGACAGGCGGAGGCTACACCTTC; CDR3 protein: CASSTPTGGGYTF
D gene: TRBD1; clone size: many; V gene: TRBV28; J gene: TRBJ1-3; CDR3 DNA: TGTGCCAGCAGTCGGACAGGGAGCAACACCATATATTTT; CDR3 protein: CASSRTGSNTIYF
D gene: -; clone size: few; V gene: TRBV27; J gene: TRBJ2-1; CDR3 DNA: TGTGCCAGCAGTTCACCTCTCATCTACAATGAGCAGTTCTTC; CDR3 protein: CASSSPLIYNEQFF
D gene: TRBD1; clone size: -; V gene: TRBV6-1; J gene: TRBJ2-5; CDR3 DNA: TGTGCCAGCAGCAGGGGGTGGCAAGAGACCCAGTACTTC; CDR3 protein: CASSRGWQETQYF
D gene: -; clone size: -; V gene: TRBV28; J gene: TRBJ1-5; CDR3 DNA: TGTGCCAGCAGGATCCAGGGAACTCAGCCCCAGCATTTT; CDR3 protein: CASRIQGTQPQHF
D gene: TRBD1; clone size: -; V gene: TRBV7-9; J gene: TRBJ2-1; CDR3 DNA: TGTGCCAGCAGCTTGGGGACAGGGGGATTCAATGAGCAGTTCTTC; CDR3 protein: CASSLGTGGFNEQFF
D gene: -; clone size: -; V gene: TRBV29-1; J gene: TRBJ2-1; CDR3 DNA: TGCAGCGTTGATTGGGACTACAATGAGCAGTTCTTC; CDR3 protein: CSVDWDYNEQFF